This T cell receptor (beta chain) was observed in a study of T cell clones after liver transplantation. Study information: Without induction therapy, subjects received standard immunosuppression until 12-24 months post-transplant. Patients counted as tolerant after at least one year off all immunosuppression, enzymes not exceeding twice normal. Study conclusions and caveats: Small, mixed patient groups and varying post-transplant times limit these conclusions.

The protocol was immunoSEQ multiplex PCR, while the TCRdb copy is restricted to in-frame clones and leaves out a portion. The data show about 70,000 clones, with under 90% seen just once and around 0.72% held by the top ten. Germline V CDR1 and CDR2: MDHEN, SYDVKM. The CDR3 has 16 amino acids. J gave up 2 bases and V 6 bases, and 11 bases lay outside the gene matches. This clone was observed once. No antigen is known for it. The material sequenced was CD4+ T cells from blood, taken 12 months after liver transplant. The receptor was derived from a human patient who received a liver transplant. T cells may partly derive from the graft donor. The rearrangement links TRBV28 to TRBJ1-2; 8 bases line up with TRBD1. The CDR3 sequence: CASSSSPGQVNYGYTF. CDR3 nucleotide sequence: TGTGCCAGCAGCTCATCCCCGGGACAGGTGAACTATGGCTACACCTTC.